The source of this TCR beta chain is a study of T cell repertoires in cytomegalovirus infection. This CDR3 spans 15 amino acids. The V gene end was trimmed by 6 bases and the J gene end by 6 bases; junction bases not matched to a gene: 10. Study findings and constraints: HLA-C-restricted, CMV-specific TCR beta clonotypes were dominant ex vivo. Pooled public TCR beta family frequency picked out CMV carriers with the relevant HLA.

TCRdb recomputed calls from the reads with MiXCR, one row per CDR3 protein. The sample lists around 260,000 distinct CDR3 sequences, more than 20% occurring once. Remarks on this clonotype: Its antigen is not known. It may be a read error: a sequence one base away is much more abundant.

This receptor was obtained from a human donor in good health (CMV status not recorded). Some clones in this sample may be carry-over from other donors' samples. Sequenced: PBMCs. The J gene is TRBJ1-4, the V gene TRBV12-3 or TRBV12-4; the match to TRBD1 covers 7 bases. The CDR3 DNA is TGTGCCAGCAGCCCCGACAGGGAACGAGATGAAAAACTGTTTTTT. It specifies CASSPDRERDEKLFF.